The TCR beta chain under discussion was sequenced for a study of control samples from healthy donors and cancer patients. Some clones are missing from TCRdb's copy, which holds only in-frame ones; the method was immunoSEQ multiplex PCR. The sample has about 120,000 clones; 70% to 90% are singletons. The germline V gene has CDR1 SGDLS and CDR2 YYNGEE. CDR3 length: 17 residues. Trimming removed 4 bases from V and 1 base from J; junction bases left unmatched: 12. This clone was counted a single time. Sequenced sample: blood. The clonotype was recovered from a man aged 45-65 years in good health. The V gene is TRBV9, the J gene TRBJ1-1, with TRBD1 matching 8 bases. The chain's CDR3 is CASSPELDRGGNTEAFF. CDR3 coding DNA: TGTGCCAGCAGCCCGGAACTTGACAGGGGCGGGAACACTGAAGCTTTCTTT.